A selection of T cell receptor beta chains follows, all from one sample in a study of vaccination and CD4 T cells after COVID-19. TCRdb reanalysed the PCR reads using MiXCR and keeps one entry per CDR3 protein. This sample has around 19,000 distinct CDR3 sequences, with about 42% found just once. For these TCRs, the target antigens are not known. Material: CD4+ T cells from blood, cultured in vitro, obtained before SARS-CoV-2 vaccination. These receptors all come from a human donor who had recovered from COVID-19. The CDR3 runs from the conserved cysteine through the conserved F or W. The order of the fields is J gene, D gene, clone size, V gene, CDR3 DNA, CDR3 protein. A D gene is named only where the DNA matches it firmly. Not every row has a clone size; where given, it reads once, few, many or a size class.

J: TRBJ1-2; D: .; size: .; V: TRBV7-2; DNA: TGTGCCAGCAGCTCCGGGACCCAAGGGGGCTACACCTTC; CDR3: CASSSGTQGGYTF
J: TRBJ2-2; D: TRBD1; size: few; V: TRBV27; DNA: TGTGCCAGCACCATCAGACAGGGGAACACCGGGGAGCTGTTTTTT; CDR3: CASTIRQGNTGELFF
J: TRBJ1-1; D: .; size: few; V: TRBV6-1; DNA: TGTGCCAGCAGTGAAGTTAATGCTGAAGCTTTCTTT; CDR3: CASSEVNAEAFF
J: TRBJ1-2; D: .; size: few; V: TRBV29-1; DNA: TGCAGCGTTGAAGATCTTGGGACGGGGAACTATGGCTACACCTTC; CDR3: CSVEDLGTGNYGYTF
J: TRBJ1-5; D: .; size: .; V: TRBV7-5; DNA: .; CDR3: CISVPEARPNQPQHF
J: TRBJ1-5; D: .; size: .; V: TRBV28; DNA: TGTGCCAGCGCAGGTCGACAATATCAGCCCCAGCATTTT; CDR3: CASAGRQYQPQHF
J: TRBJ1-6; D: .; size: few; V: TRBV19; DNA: TGTGCCAGTAATACCAGGCTCTCCTATAATTCACCCCTCCACTTT; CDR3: CASNTRLSYNSPLHF
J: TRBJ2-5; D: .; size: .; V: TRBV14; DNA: TGTGCCAGCAGCCAAGAATTTTCGCGGGAGACCCAGTACTTC; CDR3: CASSQEFSRETQYF
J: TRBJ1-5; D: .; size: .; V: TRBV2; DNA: TGTGCCGGCAGTGAACTTTCGAAGGATCAGCCCCAGCATTTT; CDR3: CAGSELSKDQPQHF
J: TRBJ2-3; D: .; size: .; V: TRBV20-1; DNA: TGCAGTGCTAGGGCCCTCACAGATACGCAGTATTTT; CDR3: CSARALTDTQYF
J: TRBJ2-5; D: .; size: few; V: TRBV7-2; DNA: TGTGCCAGCAGCCCCACCATGGAGACCCAGTACTTC; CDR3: CASSPTMETQYF
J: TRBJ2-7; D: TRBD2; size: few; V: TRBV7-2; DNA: TGTGCCAGCAGCTTCCGAGTAGCGGGAGTATTAGGGTCCTACGAGCAGTACTTC; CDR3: CASSFRVAGVLGSYEQYF
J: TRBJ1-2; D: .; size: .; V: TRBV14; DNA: TGTGCCAGCAGCCCCCGGACGGCAGGCTATGGCTACACCTTC; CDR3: CASSPRTAGYGYTF
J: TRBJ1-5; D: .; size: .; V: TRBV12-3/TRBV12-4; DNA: TGTGCCAGCAGCTACGGGGGGTCCGATCAGCCCCAGCATTTT; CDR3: CASSYGGSDQPQHF
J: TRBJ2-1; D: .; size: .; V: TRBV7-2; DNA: TGTGCCAGCAGCTTAGTCAGTCTGAACAATGAGCAGTTCTTC; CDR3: CASSLVSLNNEQFF
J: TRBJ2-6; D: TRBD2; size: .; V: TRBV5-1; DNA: TGCGCCAGCAGCCCCGGACTAGCGGGGGGTGGGGCCAACGTCCTGACTTTC; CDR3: CASSPGLAGGGANVLTF
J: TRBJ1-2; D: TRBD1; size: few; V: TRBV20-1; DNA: TGCAGTGCGCGGGACAGAAATAACTATGGCTACACCTTC; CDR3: CSARDRNNYGYTF
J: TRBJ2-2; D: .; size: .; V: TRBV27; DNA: TGTGCCAGCAGTTTATCAGGCGGGGGCCTCACCGGGGAGCTGTTTTTT; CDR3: CASSLSGGGLTGELFF
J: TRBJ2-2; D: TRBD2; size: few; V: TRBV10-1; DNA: TGCGCCAGCAGTGAGTGGGCTAGCGGGAGAACCGGGGAGCTGTTTTTT; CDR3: CASSEWASGRTGELFF
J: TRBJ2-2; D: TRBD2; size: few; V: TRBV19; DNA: TGTGCCAGTAGTATAATCAGCGGGAGGGGCGGGGAGCTGTTTTTT; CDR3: CASSIISGRGGELFF
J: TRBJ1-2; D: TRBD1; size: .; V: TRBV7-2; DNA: TGTGCCAGCAGCTTAAGGACAGGGCTAAATGGCTACACCTTC; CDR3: CASSLRTGLNGYTF
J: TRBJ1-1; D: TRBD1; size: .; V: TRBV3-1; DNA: TGTGCCAGCACCCGACAGGGTGAAGCTTTCTTT; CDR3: CASTRQGEAFF
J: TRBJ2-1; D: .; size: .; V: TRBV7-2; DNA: TGTGCCAGCAGCTCAAAGGTTGGTTTGGGGGTAGAGCAGTTCTTC; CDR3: CASSSKVGLGVEQFF
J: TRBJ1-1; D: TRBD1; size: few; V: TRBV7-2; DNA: TGTGCCAGCAGCACGCAGGGACAGGGAGGCACTGAAGCTTTCTTT; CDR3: CASSTQGQGGTEAFF
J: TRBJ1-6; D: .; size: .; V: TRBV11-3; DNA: TGTGCCAGCAGCCCTGACTCGAACCAGTATAATTCACCCCTCCACTTT; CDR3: CASSPDSNQYNSPLHF
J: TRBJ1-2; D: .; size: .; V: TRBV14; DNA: TGTGCCAGCAGCAGGTTTGGACTTGGCTACACCTTC; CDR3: CASSRFGLGYTF
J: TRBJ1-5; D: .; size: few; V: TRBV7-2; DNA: TGTGCCAGCAGCTTGTCGGGAGGAAGCAATCAGCCCCAGCATTTT; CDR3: CASSLSGGSNQPQHF
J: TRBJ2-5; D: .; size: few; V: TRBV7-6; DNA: TGTGCCAGCAGCTTCCAGCAAGAGACCCAGTACTTC; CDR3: CASSFQQETQYF
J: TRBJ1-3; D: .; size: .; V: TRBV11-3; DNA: TGTGCCAGCAGCTTAGCCGGACGCACCATATATTTT; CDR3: CASSLAGRTIYF
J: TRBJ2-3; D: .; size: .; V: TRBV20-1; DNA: TGCAGTGCTAGCGTCGTCACAGATACGCAGTATTTT; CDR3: CSASVVTDTQYF
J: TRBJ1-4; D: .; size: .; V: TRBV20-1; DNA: TGCAGTGCTAGAGGGTCAGGCTCTACTAATGAAAAACTGTTTTTT; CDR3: CSARGSGSTNEKLFF
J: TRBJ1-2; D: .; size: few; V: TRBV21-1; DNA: TGTGCCAGCAGCACTGGACAGACTGTCTATGGCTACACCTTC; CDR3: CASSTGQTVYGYTF
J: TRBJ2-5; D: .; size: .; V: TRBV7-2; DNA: TGTGCCAGCAGCTTAGGTTCGCAGACCCAGTACTTC; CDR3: CASSLGSQTQYF
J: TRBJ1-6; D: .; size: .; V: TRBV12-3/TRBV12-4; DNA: TGTGCCAGCGACAATACGGGACTCAGGGCGGGGTCACCCCTCCACTTT; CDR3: CASDNTGLRAGSPLHF
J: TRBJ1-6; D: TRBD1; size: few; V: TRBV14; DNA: TGTGCCAGCAGCCCCCGACAGGGCAGCTCACCCCTCCACTTT; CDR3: CASSPRQGSSPLHF
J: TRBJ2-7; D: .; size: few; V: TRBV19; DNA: TGTGCCAGTAGTCGGCGACTAGAGGAATCCGAGCAGTACTTC; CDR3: CASSRRLEESEQYF
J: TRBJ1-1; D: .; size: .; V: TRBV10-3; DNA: TGTGCCATCAGTGAGGGTCCATCCGACACTGAAGCTTTCTTT; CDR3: CAISEGPSDTEAFF
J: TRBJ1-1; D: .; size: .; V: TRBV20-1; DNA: TGCAGTGCGGCGACCGGGTTGAACACTGAAGCTTTCTTT; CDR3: CSAATGLNTEAFF
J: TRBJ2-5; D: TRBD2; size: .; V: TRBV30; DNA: TGTGCCTGGAGTGACGGACTAGCAGGCGAGACCCAGTACTTC; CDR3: CAWSDGLAGETQYF
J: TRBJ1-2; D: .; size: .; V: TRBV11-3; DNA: TGTGCCAGCAGCCCCTCCTCTAACTATGGCTACACCTTC; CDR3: CASSPSSNYGYTF
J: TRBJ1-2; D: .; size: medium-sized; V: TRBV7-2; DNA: TGTGCCAGCAGCCCATCGCGTCAGACTTCCAACTATGGCTACACCTTC; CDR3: CASSPSRQTSNYGYTF
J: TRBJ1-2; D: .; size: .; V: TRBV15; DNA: TGTGCCACCAGCAGAGATGTGGTGGCAGCCTCCTATGGCTACACCTTC; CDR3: CATSRDVVAASYGYTF
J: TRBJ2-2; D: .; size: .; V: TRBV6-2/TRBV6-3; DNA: TGTGCCAGCAGCAGACCGGGCCCCGGCGGGGAGCTGTTTTTT; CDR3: CASSRPGPGGELFF
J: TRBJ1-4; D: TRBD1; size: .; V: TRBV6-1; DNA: TGTGCCAGCAGTCTCTTACAGGGGGCGACTAATGAAAAACTGTTTTTT; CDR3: CASSLLQGATNEKLFF
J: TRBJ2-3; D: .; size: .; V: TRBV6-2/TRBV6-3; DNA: TGTGCCAGCAGTTACGGGCAGGGAAAGGCAGATACGCAGTATTTT; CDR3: CASSYGQGKADTQYF
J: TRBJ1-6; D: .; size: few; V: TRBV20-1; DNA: TGCAGTGCTAGAGATAGGAGGTTCTGGACGGACTACTTT; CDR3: CSARDRRFWTDYF
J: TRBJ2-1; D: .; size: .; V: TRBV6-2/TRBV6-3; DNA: TGTGCCAGCAGTTACTCGTTAAGCAATGAGCAGTTCTTC; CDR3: CASSYSLSNEQFF
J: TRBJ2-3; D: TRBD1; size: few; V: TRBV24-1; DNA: TGTGCCACCAGTGCCAGACCGGGACAGGGGAGGGCCGCAGATACGCAGTATTTT; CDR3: CATSARPGQGRAADTQYF
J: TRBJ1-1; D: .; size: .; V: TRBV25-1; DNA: TGTGCCAGCAGTGAGGGGGGGCAGAACACTGAAGCTTTCTTT; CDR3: CASSEGGQNTEAFF
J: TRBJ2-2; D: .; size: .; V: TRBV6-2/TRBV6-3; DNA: TGTGCCAGCAGCCGACCGACGGGGGAGCTGTTTTTT; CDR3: CASSRPTGELFF
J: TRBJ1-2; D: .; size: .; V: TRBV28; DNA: TGTGCCAGCAGTCCGTTGACTGGCTCCCTCCTCGGCTACACCTTC; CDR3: CASSPLTGSLLGYTF
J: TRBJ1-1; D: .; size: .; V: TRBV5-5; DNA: TGTGCCAGCAGCTTGGTACCGGAGAACACTGAAGCTTTCTTT; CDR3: CASSLVPENTEAFF
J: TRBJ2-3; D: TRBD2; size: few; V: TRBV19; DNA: TGTGCCAGTAGTATCCCCGGGACTAGCCGCACAGATACGCAGTATTTT; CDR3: CASSIPGTSRTDTQYF
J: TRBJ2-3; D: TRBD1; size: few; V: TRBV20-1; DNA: TGCAGTGCGGAGAACAGGGGAGCAGATACGCAGTATTTT; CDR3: CSAENRGADTQYF
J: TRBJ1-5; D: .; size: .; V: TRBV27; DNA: TGTGCCAGCAGTTTACCGCAGTTCGATCAGCCCCAGCATTTT; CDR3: CASSLPQFDQPQHF
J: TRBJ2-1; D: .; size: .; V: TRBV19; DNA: TGTGCCAGTAGTATCGGGCAGAACAATGAGCAGTTCTTC; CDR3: CASSIGQNNEQFF
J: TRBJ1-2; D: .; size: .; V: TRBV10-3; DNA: TGTGCCATCAGGGGAGGTCGGCAGGGAACTAACTATGGCTACACCTTC; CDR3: CAIRGGRQGTNYGYTF
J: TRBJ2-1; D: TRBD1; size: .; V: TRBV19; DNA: TGTGCCAGTAGCCGGGACAGGGGTCCCAATGAGCAGTTCTTC; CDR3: CASSRDRGPNEQFF
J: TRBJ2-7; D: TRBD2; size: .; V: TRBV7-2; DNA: TGTGCCAGCGGGCAGAGCGGGGGAGGCTCCTACGAGCAGTACTTC; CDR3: CASGQSGGGSYEQYF
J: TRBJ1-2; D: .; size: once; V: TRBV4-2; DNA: TGTGCCAGCAGTGAAGGGGGAAGGTTCAGCTATGGCTACACCTTC; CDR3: CASSEGGRFSYGYTF